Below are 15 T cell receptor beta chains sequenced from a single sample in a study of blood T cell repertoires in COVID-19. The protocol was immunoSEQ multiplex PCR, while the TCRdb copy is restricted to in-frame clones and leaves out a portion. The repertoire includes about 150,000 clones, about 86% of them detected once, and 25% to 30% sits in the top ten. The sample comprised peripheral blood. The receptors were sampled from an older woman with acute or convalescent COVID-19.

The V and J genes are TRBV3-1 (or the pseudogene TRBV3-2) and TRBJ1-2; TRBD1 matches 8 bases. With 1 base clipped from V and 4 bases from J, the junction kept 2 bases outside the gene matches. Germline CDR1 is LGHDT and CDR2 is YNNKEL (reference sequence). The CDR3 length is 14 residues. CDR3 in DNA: TGTGCCAGCAGCCAAGGGACAGGGCTCTATGGCTACACCTTC. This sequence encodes CASSQGTGLYGYTF.

CDR3 protein: CAAGGGNFNYGYTF. The CDR3 nucleotides read TGTGCCGCGGGGGGAGGTAACTTTAACTATGGCTACACCTTC. This chain connects TRBV27 to TRBJ1-2; a possible D gene is TRBD1 (5 bases). The germline gives CDR1 MNHEY, CDR2 SMNVEV (reference sequence). V lost 11 bases and J 1 base, leaving 17 bases between the germline ends. CDR3 length: 14 amino acids.

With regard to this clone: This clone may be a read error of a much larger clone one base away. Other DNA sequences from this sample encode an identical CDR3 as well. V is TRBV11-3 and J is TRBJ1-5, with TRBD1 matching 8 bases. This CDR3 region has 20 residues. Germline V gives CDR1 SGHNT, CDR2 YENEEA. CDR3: CASSSYHGDRLKYSNQPQHF. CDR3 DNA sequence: TGTGCCAGCAGCTCCTACCACGGGGACAGGTTGAAGTATAGCAATCAGCCCCAGCACTTT.

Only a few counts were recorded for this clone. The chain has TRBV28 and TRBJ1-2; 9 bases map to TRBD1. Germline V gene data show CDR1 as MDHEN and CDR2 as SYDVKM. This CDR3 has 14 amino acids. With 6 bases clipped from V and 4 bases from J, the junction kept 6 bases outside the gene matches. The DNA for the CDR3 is TGTGCCAGCAGCTTACAGGGGGCACTCTATGGCTACACCTTC. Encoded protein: CASSLQGALYGYTF.

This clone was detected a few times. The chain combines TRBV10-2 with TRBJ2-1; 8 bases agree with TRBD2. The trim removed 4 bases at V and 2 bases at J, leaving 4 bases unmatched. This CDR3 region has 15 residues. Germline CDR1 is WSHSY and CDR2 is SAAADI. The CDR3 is CASSVGRGAYNEQFF. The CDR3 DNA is TGCGCCAGCAGTGTAGGGCGGGGGGCCTACAATGAGCAGTTCTTC.

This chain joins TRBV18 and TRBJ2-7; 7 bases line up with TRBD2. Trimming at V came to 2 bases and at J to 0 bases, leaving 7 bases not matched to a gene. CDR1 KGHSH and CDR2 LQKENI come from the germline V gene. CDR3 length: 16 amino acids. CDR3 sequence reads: CASSPGRATHSYEQYF. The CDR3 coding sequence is TGTGCCAGCTCACCAGGGAGGGCCACTCACTCCTACGAGCAGTACTTC.

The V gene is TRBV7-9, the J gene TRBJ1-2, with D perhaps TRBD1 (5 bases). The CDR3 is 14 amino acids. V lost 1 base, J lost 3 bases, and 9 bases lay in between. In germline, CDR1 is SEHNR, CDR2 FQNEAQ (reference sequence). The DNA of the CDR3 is TGTGCCAGCAGCTTAGTGGCAGGGTACTATGGCTACACCTTC. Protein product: CASSLVAGYYGYTF.

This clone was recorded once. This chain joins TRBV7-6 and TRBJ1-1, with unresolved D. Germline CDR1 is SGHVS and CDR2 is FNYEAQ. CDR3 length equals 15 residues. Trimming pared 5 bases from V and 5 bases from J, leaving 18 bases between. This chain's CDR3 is CASSPRPGGGTEAFF. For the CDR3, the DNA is TGTGCCAGCAGCCCTAGACCGGGTGGAGGGACTGAAGCTTTCTTT.

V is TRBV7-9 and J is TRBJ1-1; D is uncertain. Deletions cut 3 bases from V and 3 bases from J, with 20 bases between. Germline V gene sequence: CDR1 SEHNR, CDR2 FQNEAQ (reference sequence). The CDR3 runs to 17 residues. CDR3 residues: CASSFGTHGFPDTEAFF. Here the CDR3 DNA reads TGTGCCAGCAGCTTCGGAACTCACGGGTTCCCTGACACTGAAGCTTTCTTT. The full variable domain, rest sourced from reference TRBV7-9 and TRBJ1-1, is DTGVSQNPRHKITKRGQNVTFRCDPISEHNRLYWYRQTLGQGPEFLTYFQNEAQLEKSRLLSDRFSAERPKGSFSTLEIQRTEQGDSAMYLCASSFGTHGFPDTEAFFGQGTRLTVV.

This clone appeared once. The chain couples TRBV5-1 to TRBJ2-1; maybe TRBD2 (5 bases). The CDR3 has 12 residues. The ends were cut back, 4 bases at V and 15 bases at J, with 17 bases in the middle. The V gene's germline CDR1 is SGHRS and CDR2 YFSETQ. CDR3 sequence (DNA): TGCGCCAGCAGCCTTAATAGCGCTCCGGGGTTCTTC. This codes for CASSLNSAPGFF. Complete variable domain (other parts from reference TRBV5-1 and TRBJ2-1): KAGVTQTPRYLIKTRGQQVTLSCSPISGHRSVSWYQQTPGQGLQFLFEYFSETQRNKGNFPGRFSGRQFSNSRSEMNVSTLELGDSALYLCASSLNSAPGFFGPGTRLTVL.

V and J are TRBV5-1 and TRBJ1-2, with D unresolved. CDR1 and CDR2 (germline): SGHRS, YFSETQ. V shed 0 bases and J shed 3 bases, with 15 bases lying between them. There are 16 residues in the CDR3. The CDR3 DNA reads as TGCGCCAGCAGCTTGGTGGCGGCGGGCGGCGACTATGGCTACACCTTC. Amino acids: CASSLVAAGGDYGYTF.

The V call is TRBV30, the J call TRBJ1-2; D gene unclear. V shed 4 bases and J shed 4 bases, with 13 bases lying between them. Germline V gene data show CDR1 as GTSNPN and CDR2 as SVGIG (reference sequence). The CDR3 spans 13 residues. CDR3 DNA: TGTGCCTGGACACCAGAAAGTCCCTATGGCTACACCTTC. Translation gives CAWTPESPYGYTF. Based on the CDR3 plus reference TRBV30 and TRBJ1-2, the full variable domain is SQTIHQWPATLVQPVGSPLSLECTVEGTSNPNLYWYRQAAGRGLQLLFYSVGIGQISSEVPQNLSASRPQDRQFILSSKKLLLSDSGFYLCAWTPESPYGYTFGSGTRLTVV.

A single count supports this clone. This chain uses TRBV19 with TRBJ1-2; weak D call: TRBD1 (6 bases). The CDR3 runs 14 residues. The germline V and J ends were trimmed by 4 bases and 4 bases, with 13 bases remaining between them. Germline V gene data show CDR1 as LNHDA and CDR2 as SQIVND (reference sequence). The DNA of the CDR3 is TGTGCCAGTAGTACCTTACAGGGTCTCTATGGCTACACCTTC. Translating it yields CASSTLQGLYGYTF. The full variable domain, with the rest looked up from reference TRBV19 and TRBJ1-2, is DGGITQSPKYLFRKEGQNVTLSCEQNLNHDAMYWYRQDPGQGLRLIYYSQIVNDFQKGDIAEGYSVSREKKESFPLTVTSAQKNPTAFYLCASSTLQGLYGYTFGSGTRLTVV.

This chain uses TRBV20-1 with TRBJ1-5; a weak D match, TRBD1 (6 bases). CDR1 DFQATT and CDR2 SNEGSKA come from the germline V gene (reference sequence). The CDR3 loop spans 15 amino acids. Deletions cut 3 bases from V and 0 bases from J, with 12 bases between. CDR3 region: CSASVGTFSNQPQHF. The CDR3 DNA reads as TGCAGTGCTAGTGTGGGGACATTTAGCAATCAGCCCCAGCATTTT.

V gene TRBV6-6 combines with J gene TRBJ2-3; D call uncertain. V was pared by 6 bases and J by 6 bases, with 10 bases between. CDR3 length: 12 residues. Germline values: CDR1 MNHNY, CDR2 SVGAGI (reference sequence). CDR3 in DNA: TGTGCCAGCAGCCCGCCGCAGGATACGCAGTATTTT. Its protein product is CASSPPQDTQYF.